The 20 T cell receptor beta chains presented below share a single source sample, sequenced in a study of OX40 agonist ivuxolimab in advanced cancers. The protocol used for the library was the immunoSEQ multiplex PCR assay. TCRdb retrieved this table from immuneACCESS and kept in-frame rearrangements only. Not all clones are present; in checked studies, unresolved V genes account for under half, and no reason is known for the remainder. The sample table contains 35,000 to 50,000 clones; only one count was recorded for roughly nine tenths of them. The ten largest clones represent under 5.5% of the sample. Sequences were derived from CD4+ or CD8+ T cells sorted from blood, sampled in a trial of the OX40 agonist ivuxolimab. The receptors were sampled from an adult with an advanced solid tumor such as melanoma, head and neck, liver or kidney cancer.

The CDR3 bases are TGTGCCAGCAGCTTGGAAGGCAGGGCAGGGACTGAAGCTTTCTTT. Its protein product is CASSLEGRAGTEAFF. The chain carries TRBV5-4 and TRBJ1-1, with a possible D match to TRBD1 (5 bases). Germline V gives CDR1 SGHNT, CDR2 YYREEE (reference sequence). The CDR3 is made up of 15 amino acids. With 0 bases removed from V and 5 bases from J, the gap between germline ends came to 14 bases.

The chain couples TRBV19 to TRBJ2-3; 9 bases line up with TRBD1. With 5 bases clipped from V and 6 bases from J, the junction kept 6 bases outside the gene matches. CDR3 length: 14 residues. Germline V gene data show CDR1 as LNHDA and CDR2 as SQIVND (reference sequence). The CDR3 spells CASSPDRGGDTQYF. CDR3 bases: TGTGCCAGTAGTCCGGACAGGGGAGGCGATACGCAGTATTTT. Filled out from reference TRBV19 and TRBJ2-3, the complete variable domain reads DGGITQSPKYLFRKEGQNVTLSCEQNLNHDAMYWYRQDPGQGLRLIYYSQIVNDFQKGDIAEGYSVSREKKESFPLTVTSAQKNPTAFYLCASSPDRGGDTQYFGPGTRLTVL.

The chain employs TRBV7-2 and TRBJ1-3, with D unresolved. Trimming shortened V by 6 bases and J by 0 bases, and 6 bases separated the two germline ends. The CDR3 length is 13 residues. Germline loops: CDR1 SGHTA, CDR2 FQGNSA. The CDR3 region is CASSPNSGNTIYF. CDR3 nucleotide sequence: TGTGCCAGCAGTCCCAACTCTGGAAACACCATATATTTT.

The CDR3 DNA sequence: TGTGCCAGCAGTACCTACAGGGAAGTGGATGAGCAGTTCTTC. Protein: CASSTYREVDEQFF. This chain connects TRBV28 to TRBJ2-1, with a tentative D call TRBD1 (6 bases). The germline V and J ends were trimmed by 5 bases and 8 bases, with 16 bases remaining between them. There are 14 residues in the CDR3. Germline V gives CDR1 MDHEN, CDR2 SYDVKM.

The gene calls are TRBV10-2 and TRBJ2-4; possibly TRBD1 for D (6 bases). The CDR3 consists of 14 residues. CDR1 and CDR2 (germline): WSHSY, SAAADI. Trimming pared 6 bases from V and 2 bases from J, leaving 11 bases between. The CDR3 nucleotides are TGCGCCAGCAGCATGAGGGGGTCCAAAAACATTCAGTACTTC. The encoded protein is CASSMRGSKNIQYF.

This sequence joins TRBV7-9 and TRBJ2-1; D is ambiguous. The CDR3 has 12 residues. Trimming stripped 1 base from V and 9 bases from J, with 7 bases between. CDR1 and CDR2 from the germline V gene are SEHNR and FQNEAQ (reference sequence). CDR3 protein: CASSLDLGEQFF. In DNA form, the CDR3 reads TGTGCCAGCAGCTTAGATCTGGGTGAGCAGTTCTTC.

The genes are TRBV19 and TRBJ2-1; D might be TRBD2 (5 bases). CDR3 size: 15 residues. The germline V and J ends were trimmed by 3 bases and 6 bases, with 15 bases remaining between them. Germline V CDR1 and CDR2: LNHDA, SQIVND (reference sequence). CDR3 sequence reads: CASSIGVALGNEQFF. CDR3 coding DNA: TGTGCCAGTAGTATCGGGGTAGCATTGGGCAATGAGCAGTTCTTC.

The chain carries TRBV5-6 and TRBJ1-2; D unclear. From germline, CDR1 is SGHDT and CDR2 YYEEEE. This CDR3 has 13 residues. V lost 0 bases and J 5 bases, leaving 8 bases between the germline ends. The CDR3 DNA reads as TGTGCCAGCAGCTTGGGTGCGGATTATGGCTACACCTTC. Residues: CASSLGADYGYTF.

V usage is TRBV9 and J usage is TRBJ1-4; perhaps TRBD1 as D (5 bases). The CDR3 is made up of 15 amino acids. CDR1 and CDR2 (germline): SGDLS, YYNGEE. V lost 0 bases and J lost 5, with 11 bases in between. CDR3 sequence reads: CASSVEGEQNEKLFF. The CDR3 coding sequence is TGTGCCAGCAGCGTAGAAGGGGAACAGAATGAAAAACTGTTTTTT.

The genes are TRBV7-2 and TRBJ2-1; TRBD2 might be the D (5 bases). The germline CDR1 and CDR2 sequences are SGHTA and FQGNSA. The CDR3 spans 15 residues. Trimming removed 1 base at V and 0 bases at J, with 7 bases between. The CDR3 is CASSLGRGSYNEQFF. CDR3 DNA: TGTGCCAGCAGCTTAGGACGGGGCTCCTACAATGAGCAGTTCTTC.

The J gene is TRBJ1-3, the V gene TRBV2; D uncertain. There are 14 residues in the CDR3. Germline V gene lookup returns CDR1 SNHLY and CDR2 FYNNEI. V was trimmed by 7 bases and J by 1 base, leaving 11 bases between them. This chain's CDR3 is CASTLVVSGNTIYF. CDR3 sequence (DNA): TGTGCCAGCACCTTGGTGGTGTCTGGAAACACCATATATTTT.

The chain has TRBV4-2 and TRBJ2-3; 10 bases are a match to TRBD2. Germline trimming cut 0 bases from V and 5 bases from J; bases unmatched to any gene: 8. The CDR3 totals 17 residues. The germline CDR1 and CDR2 sequences are LGHNA and YNFKEQ. DNA for the CDR3: TGTGCCAGCAGCCAAGACGGAGCGGGGGGGCCGGGAGATACGCAGTATTTT. Its translation: CASSQDGAGGPGDTQYF.

The CDR3 DNA is TGTGCCAGCAGCTTAAGACGGACGGGCTCTGAAGCTTTCTTT. This gives the protein CASSLRRTGSEAFF. The V gene is TRBV7-2, the J gene TRBJ1-1; D remains unclear. The CDR3 consists of 14 residues. Deletions cut 2 bases from V and 6 bases from J, with 13 bases between. Germline loops: CDR1 SGHTA, CDR2 FQGNSA.

The chain links TRBV5-1 to TRBJ2-7; the D gene is possibly TRBD1 (6 bases). Germline CDR1 is SGHRS and CDR2 is YFSETQ. The CDR3 is made up of 15 amino acids. The ends were cut back, 3 bases at V and 0 bases at J, with 13 bases in the middle. The CDR3 is CASSSTGSSSYEQYF. The CDR3 coding sequence is TGCGCCAGCAGCTCGACAGGCAGTAGCTCCTACGAGCAGTACTTC. Combining the CDR3 with reference TRBV5-1 and TRBJ2-7 gives the whole variable domain KAGVTQTPRYLIKTRGQQVTLSCSPISGHRSVSWYQQTPGQGLQFLFEYFSETQRNKGNFPGRFSGRQFSNSRSEMNVSTLELGDSALYLCASSSTGSSSYEQYFGPGTRLTVT.

The rearrangement joins TRBV10-1 to TRBJ1-1; possible D gene TRBD1, 5 bases. The CDR3 has 13 residues. Looked up from germline, CDR1 is WNHNN and CDR2 is SYGVQD (reference sequence). Trimming shortened V by 0 bases and J by 8 bases, and 10 bases separated the two germline ends. DNA for the CDR3: TGCGCCAGCAGTGAGTCGGGGACTGACGAAGCTTTCTTT. Translation gives CASSESGTDEAFF.

CDR3 amino acids: CASTLATVYNEQFF. DNA of the CDR3: TGCGCCAGCACTCTAGCGACAGTTTACAATGAGCAGTTCTTC. This sequence joins TRBV10-2 and TRBJ2-1; maybe TRBD2 (6 bases). Germline V CDR1 and CDR2: WSHSY, SAAADI. The ends were cut back, 7 bases at V and 4 bases at J, with 14 bases in the middle. CDR3 size: 14 residues.

A remark on this clone: A junction end diverges from the germline sequence, so it may reflect a read error. The V gene is TRBV7-7, the J gene TRBJ2-7, with 13 positions matching TRBD2. Germline V gives CDR1 SSHAT, CDR2 FNYEAQ (reference sequence). This CDR3 spans 15 amino acids. In DNA, the CDR3 is TGTGCTAGCAGTCCTGGACTAGCGGGAGTAAACGAGCAGTACTTC. Translated: CASSPGLAGVNEQYF.

V usage is TRBV11-2 and J usage is TRBJ2-5, with TRBD1 as a possible D gene (5 bases). The J call may be wrong; the DNA end is better matched by TRBJ2-7. This CDR3 contains 13 residues. Germline-derived CDR1 and CDR2 are SGHAT and FQNNGV. CDR3 in amino acids: CASSLTELYEQYF. CDR3 nucleotides: TGTGCCAGCAGCTTGACAGAACTCTACGAGCAGTACTTC.

This clone has only one observation. The chain joins TRBV2 to TRBJ1-2; TRBD1 might be the D (6 bases). V lost 3 bases to trimming and J lost 0 bases, with 14 bases between them. Germline V gene data show CDR1 as SNHLY and CDR2 as FYNNEI. This CDR3 region has 16 residues. The CDR3 sequence is CASSDRDNGANYGYTF. CDR3 DNA: TGTGCCAGCAGTGACCGGGACAACGGAGCTAACTATGGCTACACCTTC.

The chain joins TRBV6-6 to TRBJ2-1, with 7 bases that match TRBD2. Germline lookup yields CDR1 MNHNY and CDR2 SVGAGI (reference sequence). Trimming removed 4 bases from V and 5 bases from J; junction bases left unmatched: 11. The CDR3 covers 16 residues. CDR3 sequence reads: CASSFQRGSTHNEQFF. Written as DNA, the CDR3 is TGTGCCAGCAGTTTCCAGCGGGGTTCCACCCACAATGAGCAGTTCTTC.